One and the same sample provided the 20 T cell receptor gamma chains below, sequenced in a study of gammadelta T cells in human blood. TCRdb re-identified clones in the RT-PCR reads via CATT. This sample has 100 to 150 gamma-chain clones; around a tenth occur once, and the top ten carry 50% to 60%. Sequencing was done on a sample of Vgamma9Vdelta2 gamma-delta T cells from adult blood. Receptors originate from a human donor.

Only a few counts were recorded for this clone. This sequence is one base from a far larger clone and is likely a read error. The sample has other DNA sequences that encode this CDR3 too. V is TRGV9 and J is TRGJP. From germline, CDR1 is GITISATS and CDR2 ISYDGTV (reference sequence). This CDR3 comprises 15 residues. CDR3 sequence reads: CALWDHELGKKIKVF. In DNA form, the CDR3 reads TGTGCCTTGTGGGACCATGAGTTGGGCAAAAAAATAAAGGTATTT.

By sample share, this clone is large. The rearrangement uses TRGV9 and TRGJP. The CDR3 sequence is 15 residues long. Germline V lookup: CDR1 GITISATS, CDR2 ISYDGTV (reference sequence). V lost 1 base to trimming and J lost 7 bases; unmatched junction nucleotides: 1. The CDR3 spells CALWEVELGKKIKVF. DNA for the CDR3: TGTGCCTTGTGGGAGGTTGAGTTGGGCAAAAAAATCAAGGTATTT.

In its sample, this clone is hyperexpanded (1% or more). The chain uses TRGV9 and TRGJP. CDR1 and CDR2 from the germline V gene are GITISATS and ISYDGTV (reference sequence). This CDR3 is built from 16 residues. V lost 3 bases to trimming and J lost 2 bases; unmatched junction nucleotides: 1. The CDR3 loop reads CALWERQELGKKIKVF. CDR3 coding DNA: TGTGCCTTGTGGGAGAGGCAAGAGTTGGGCAAAAAAATCAAGGTATTT.

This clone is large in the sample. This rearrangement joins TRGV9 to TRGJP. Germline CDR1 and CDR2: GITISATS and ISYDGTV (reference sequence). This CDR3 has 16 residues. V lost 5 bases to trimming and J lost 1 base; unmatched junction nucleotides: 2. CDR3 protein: CALWGGQELGKKIKVF. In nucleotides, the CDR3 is TGTGCCTTGTGGGGGGGGCAAGAGTTGGGCAAAAAAATCAAGGTATTT.

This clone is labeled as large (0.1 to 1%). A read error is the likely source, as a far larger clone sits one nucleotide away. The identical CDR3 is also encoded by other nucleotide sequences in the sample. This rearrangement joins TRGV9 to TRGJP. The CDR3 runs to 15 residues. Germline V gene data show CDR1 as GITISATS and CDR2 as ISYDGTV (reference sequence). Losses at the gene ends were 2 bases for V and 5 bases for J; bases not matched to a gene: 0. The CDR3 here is CALWEEELGKKIKVF. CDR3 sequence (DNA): TGTGCCTTGTGGGAGGAAGAGTTGGGCAAAAAAATCAAGGTATTT.

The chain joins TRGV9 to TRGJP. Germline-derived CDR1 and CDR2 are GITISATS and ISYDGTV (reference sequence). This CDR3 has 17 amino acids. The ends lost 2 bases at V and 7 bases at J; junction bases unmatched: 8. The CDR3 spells CALWEEMGELGKKIKVF. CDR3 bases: TGTGCCTTGTGGGAGGAGATGGGGGAGTTGGGCAAAAAAATCAAGGTATTT.

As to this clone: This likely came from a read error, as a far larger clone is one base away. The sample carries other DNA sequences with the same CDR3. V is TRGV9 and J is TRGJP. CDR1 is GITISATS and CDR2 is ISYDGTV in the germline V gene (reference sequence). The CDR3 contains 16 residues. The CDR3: CALWEPSELGKKIKVF. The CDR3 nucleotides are TGTGCCTTATGGGAGCCCTCAGAGTTGGGCAAAAAAATCAAGGTATTT.

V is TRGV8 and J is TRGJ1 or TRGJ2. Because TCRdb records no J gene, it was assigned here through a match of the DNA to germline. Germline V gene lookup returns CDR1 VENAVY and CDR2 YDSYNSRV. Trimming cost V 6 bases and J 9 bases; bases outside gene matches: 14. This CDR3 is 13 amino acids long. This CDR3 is CATWRTSLPKKLF. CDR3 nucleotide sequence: TGTGCCACCTGGCGTACCTCTCTACCTAAGAAACTCTTT.

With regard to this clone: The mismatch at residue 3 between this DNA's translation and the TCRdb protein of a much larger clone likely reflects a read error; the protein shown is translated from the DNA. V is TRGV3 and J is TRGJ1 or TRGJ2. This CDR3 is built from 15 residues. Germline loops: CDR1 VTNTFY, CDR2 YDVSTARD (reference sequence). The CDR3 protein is CAPWDRNPLPNKKLF. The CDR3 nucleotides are TGTGCCCCCTGGGACAGGAATCCTCTCCCAAATAAGAAACTCTTT.

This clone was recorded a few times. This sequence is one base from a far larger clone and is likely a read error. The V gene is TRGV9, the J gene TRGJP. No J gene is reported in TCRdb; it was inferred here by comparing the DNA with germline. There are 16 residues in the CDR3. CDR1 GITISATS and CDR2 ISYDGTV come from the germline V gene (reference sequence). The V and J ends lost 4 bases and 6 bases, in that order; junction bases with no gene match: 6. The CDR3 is CALWEPSELGKKIKVF. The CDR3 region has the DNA TGTGCCTTGTGGGAACCCTCAGAGTTGGGCAAAAAAATCAAGGTATTT.

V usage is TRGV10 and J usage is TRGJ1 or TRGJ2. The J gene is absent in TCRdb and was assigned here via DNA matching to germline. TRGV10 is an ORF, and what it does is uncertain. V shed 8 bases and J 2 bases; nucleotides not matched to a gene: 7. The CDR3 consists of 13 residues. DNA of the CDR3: TGTGCTGCGTGGGAGAGGGATTATTATAAGAAACTCTTT. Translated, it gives CAAWERDYYKKLF.

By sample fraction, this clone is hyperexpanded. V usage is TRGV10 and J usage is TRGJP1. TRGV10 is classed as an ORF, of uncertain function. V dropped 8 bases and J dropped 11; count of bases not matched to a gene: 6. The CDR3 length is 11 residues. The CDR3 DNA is TGTGCTGCGTGGGATGACTGGTTCAAGATATTT. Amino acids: CAAWDDWFKIF.

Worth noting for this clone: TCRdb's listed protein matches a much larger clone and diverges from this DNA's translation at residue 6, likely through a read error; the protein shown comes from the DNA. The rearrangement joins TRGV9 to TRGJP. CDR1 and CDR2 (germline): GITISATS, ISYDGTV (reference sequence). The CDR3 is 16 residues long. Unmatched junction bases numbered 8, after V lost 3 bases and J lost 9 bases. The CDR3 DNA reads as TGTGCCTTGTGGGAGATGCACGCGTTGGGCAAAAAAATCAAGGTATTT. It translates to CALWEMHALGKKIKVF.

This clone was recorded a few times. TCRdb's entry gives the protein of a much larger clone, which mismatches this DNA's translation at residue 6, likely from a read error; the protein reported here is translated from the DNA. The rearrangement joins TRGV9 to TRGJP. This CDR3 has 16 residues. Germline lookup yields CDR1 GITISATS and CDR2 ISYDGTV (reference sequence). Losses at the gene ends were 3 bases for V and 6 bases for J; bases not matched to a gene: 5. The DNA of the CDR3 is TGTGCCTTGTGGGAGCACTCAGAGTTGGGCAAAAAAATCAAGGTATTT. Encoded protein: CALWEHSELGKKIKVF.

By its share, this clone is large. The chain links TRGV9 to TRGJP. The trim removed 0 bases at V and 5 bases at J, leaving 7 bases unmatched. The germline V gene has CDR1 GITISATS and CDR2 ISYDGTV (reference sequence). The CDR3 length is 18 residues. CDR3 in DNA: TGTGCCTTGTGGGAGGTGCAGGCAAAAGAGTTGGGCAAAAAAATCAAGGTATTT. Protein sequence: CALWEVQAKELGKKIKVF.

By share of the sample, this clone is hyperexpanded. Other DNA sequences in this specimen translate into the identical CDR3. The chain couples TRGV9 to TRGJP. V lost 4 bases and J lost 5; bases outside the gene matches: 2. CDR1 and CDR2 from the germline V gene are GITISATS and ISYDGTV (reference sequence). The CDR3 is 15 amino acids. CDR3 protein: CALWDEELGKKIKVF. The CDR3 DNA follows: TGTGCCTTGTGGGATGAAGAGTTGGGCAAAAAAATCAAGGTATTT.

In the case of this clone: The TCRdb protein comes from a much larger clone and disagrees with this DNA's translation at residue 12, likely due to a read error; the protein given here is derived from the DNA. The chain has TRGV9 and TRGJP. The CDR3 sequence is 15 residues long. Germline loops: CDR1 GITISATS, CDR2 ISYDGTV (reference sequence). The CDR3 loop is CALWDEELGKKNKVF. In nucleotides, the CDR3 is TGTGCCTTGTGGGATGAAGAGTTGGGCAAAAAAAACAAGGTATTT.

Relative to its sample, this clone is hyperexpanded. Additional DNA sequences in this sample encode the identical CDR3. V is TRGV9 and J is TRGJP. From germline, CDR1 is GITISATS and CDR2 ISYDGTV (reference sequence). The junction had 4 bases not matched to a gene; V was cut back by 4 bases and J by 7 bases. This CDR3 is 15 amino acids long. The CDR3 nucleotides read TGTGCCTTGTGGGACCATGAGTTGGGCAAAAAAATCAAGGTATTT. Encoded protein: CALWDHELGKKIKVF.

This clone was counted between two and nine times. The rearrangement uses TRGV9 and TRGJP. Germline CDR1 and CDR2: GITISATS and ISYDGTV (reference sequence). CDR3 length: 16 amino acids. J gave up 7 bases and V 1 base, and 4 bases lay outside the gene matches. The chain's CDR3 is CALWEVPELGKKIKVF. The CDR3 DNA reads TGTGCCTTGTGGGAGGTCCCCGAGTTGGGCAAAAAAATCAAGGTATTT.

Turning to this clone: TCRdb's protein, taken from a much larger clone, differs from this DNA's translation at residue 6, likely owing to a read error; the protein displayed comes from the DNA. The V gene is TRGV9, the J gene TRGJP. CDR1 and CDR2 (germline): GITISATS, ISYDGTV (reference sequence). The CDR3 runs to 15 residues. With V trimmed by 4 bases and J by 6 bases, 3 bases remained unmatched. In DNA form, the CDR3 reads TGTGCCTTGTGGGATGGAGAGTTGGGCAAAAAAATCAAGGTATTT. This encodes CALWDGELGKKIKVF.